This TCR beta chain was identified during a study of cytomegalovirus exposure and HLA in healthy donors. Overall study results and limits: Follow-up analysis found HLA locus-dependent TCR association rates, highest for DRB1 and lowest for HLA-C. Some highly shared sequence variants likely arose as a pipeline artifact.

The PCR employed 60 Vbeta primers together with 13 Jbeta primers. Produced via immunoSEQ multiplex PCR; TCRdb's table is partial and in-frame only. The data hold about 160,000 clones, with 75% observed a single time. The ends lost 7 bases at V and 10 bases at J; junction bases unmatched: 6. Germline lookup yields CDR1 SNHLY and CDR2 FYNNEI. CDR3 length: 14 amino acids. Turning to this clone: What it recognizes is unknown.

Sequencing was carried out using PBMCs. The receptor comes from a woman in her forties or fifties in good health and CMV-seropositive. The chain combines TRBV2 with TRBJ1-6, with TRBD1 matching over 11 bases. CDR3 sequence (DNA): TGTGCCAGCAAACGGACAGGGGGCGAGTCACCCCTCCACTTT. Translating gives CASKRTGGESPLHF.